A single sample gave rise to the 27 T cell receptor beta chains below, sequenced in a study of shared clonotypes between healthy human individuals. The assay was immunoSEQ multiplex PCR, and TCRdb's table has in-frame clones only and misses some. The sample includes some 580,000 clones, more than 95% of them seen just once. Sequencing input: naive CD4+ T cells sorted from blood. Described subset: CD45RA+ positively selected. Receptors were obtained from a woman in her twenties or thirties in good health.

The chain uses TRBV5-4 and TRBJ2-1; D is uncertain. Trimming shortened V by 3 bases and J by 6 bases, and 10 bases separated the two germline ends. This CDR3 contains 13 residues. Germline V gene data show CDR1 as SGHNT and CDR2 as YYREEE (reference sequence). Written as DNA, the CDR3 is TGTGCCAGCAGCTCCTGGAAGGGCAATGAGCAGTTCTTC. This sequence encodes CASSSWKGNEQFF.

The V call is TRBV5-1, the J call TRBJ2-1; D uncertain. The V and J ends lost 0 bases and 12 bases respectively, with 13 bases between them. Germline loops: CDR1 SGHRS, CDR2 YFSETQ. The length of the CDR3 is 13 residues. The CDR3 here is CASSLETLSGQFF. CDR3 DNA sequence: TGCGCCAGCAGCTTGGAGACCCTTTCTGGGCAGTTCTTC.

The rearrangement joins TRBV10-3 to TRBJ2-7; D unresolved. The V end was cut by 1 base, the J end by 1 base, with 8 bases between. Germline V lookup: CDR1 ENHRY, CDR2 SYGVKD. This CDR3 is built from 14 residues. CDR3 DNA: TGTGCCATCAGTGAGTACGGATCATCCTACGAGCAGTACTTC. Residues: CAISEYGSSYEQYF.

The CDR3 sequence: CASSRAENTEAFF. As DNA, the CDR3 is TGTGCCAGCAGCAGGGCAGAGAACACTGAAGCTTTCTTT. The rearrangement uses TRBV4-2 and TRBJ1-1; no firm D call. V gave up 5 bases and J gave up 1 base, with 8 bases separating them. Germline loops: CDR1 LGHNA, CDR2 YNFKEQ. The CDR3 extends over 13 amino acids.

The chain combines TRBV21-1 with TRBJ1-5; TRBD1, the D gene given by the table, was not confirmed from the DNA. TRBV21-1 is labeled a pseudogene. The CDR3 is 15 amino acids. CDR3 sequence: CASSMGQGGNQPQHF. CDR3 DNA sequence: TGTGCCAGCAGCATGGGACAGGGGGGCAATCAGCCCCAGCATTTT.

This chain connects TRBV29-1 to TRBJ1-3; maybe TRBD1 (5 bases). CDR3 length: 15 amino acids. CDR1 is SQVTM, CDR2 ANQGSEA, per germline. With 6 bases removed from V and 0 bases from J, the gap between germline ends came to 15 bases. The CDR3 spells CSVGRDRSSGNTIYF. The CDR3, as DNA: TGCAGCGTAGGGAGGGACCGGAGCTCTGGAAACACCATATATTTT. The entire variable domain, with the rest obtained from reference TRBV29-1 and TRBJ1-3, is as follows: SAVISQKPSRDICQRGTSLTIQCQVDSQVTMMFWYRQQPGQSLTLIATANQGSEATYESGFVIDKFPISRPNLTFSTLTVSNMSPEDSSIYLCSVGRDRSSGNTIYFGEGSWLTVV.

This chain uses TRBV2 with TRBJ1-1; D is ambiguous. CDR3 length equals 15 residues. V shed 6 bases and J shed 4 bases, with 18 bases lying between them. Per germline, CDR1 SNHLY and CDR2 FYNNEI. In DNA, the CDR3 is TGTGCCAGCAGAGAACGAAACGGGTGGGGCACTGAAGCTTTCTTT. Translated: CASRERNGWGTEAFF.

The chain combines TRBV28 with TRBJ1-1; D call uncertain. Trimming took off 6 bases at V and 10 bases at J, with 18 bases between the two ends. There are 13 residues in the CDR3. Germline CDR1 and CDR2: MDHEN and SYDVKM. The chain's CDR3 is CASSPSWQSGAFF. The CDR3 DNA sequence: TGTGCCAGCAGCCCCTCCTGGCAGTCTGGAGCTTTCTTT.

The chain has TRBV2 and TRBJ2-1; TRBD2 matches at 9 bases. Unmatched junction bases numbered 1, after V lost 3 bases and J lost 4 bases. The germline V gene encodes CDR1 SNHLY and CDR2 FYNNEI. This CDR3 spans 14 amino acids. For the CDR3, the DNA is TGTGCCAGCAGTGAGGGACTAGCTTACAATGAGCAGTTCTTC. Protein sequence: CASSEGLAYNEQFF.

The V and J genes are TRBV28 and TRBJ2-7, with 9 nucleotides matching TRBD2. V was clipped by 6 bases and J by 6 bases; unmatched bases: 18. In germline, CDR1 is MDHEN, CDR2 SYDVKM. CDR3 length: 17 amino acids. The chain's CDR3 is CASSLRLIAGVPSEQYF. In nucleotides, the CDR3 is TGTGCCAGCAGCCTTAGGTTGATAGCGGGAGTACCGAGCGAGCAGTACTTC.

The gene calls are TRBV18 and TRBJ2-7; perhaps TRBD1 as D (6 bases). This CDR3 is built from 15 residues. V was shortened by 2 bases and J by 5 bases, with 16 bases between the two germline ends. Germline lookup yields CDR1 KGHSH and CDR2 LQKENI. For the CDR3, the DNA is TGTGCCAGCTCACCAGCAGGGACAACCACACACGAGCAGTACTTC. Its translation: CASSPAGTTTHEQYF.

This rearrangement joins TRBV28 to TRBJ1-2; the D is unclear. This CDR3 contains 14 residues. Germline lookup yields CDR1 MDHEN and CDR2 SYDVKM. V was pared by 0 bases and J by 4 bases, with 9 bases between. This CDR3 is CASSLWEGTYGYTF. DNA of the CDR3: TGTGCCAGCAGTTTATGGGAGGGTACCTATGGCTACACCTTC.

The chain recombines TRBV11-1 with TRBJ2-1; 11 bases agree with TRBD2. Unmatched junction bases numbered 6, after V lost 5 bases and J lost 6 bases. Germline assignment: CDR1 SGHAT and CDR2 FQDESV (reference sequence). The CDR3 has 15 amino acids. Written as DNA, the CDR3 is TGTGCCAGCAGCACTGGGACTAGCGGACCCAATGAGCAGTTCTTC. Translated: CASSTGTSGPNEQFF.

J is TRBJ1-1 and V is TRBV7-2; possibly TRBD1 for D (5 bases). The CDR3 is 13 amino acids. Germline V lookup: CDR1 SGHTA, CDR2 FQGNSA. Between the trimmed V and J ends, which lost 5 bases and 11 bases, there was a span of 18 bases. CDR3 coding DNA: TGTGCCAGCAGCGCTCACCGGGACCTGAGTGCTTTCTTT. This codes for CASSAHRDLSAFF. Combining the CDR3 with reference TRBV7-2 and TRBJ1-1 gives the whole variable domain GAGVSQSPSNKVTEKGKDVELRCDPISGHTALYWYRQSLGQGLEFLIYFQGNSAPDKSGLPSDRFSAERTGGSVSTLTIQRTQQEDSAVYLCASSAHRDLSAFFGQGTRLTVV.

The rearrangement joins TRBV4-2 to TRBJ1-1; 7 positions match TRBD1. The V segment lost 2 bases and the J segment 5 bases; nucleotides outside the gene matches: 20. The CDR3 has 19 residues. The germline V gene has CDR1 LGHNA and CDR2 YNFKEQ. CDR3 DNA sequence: TGTGCCAGCAGCCAATCCCCGGGACAGCGCCCCGGGGACTGGACTGAAGCTTTCTTT. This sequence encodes CASSQSPGQRPGDWTEAFF.

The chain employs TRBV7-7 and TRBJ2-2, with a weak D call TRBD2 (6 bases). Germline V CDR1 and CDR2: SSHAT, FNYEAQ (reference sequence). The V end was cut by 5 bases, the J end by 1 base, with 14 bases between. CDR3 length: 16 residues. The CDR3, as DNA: TGTGCCAGCAGCCGATTTAGCGGAGGGAACACCGGGGAGCTGTTTTTT. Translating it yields CASSRFSGGNTGELFF. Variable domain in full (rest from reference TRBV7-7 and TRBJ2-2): GAGVSQSPRYKVTKRGQDVTLRCDPISSHATLYWYQQALGQGPEFLTYFNYEAQPDKSGLPSDRFSAERPEGSISTLTIQRTEQRDSAMYRCASSRFSGGNTGELFFGEGSRLTVL.

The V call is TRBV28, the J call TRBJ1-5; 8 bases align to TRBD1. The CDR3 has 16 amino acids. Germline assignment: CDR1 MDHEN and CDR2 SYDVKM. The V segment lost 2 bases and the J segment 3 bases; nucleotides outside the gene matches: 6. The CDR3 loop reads CASSLETGGFNQPQHF. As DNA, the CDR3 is TGTGCCAGCAGTTTAGAAACAGGGGGATTCAATCAGCCCCAGCATTTT.

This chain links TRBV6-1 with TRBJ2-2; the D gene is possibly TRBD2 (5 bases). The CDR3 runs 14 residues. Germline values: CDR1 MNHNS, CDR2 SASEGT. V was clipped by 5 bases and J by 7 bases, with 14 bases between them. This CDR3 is CASSRLGVGGELFF. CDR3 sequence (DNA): TGTGCCAGCAGTCGCCTCGGGGTAGGCGGGGAGCTGTTTTTT.

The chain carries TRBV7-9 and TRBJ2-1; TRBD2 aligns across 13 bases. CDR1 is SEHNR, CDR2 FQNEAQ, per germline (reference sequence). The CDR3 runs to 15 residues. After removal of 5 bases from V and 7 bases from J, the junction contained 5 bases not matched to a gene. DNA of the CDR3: TGTGCCAGCAGCCCCAGACTAGCGGGAGGAAATGAGCAGTTCTTC. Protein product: CASSPRLAGGNEQFF.

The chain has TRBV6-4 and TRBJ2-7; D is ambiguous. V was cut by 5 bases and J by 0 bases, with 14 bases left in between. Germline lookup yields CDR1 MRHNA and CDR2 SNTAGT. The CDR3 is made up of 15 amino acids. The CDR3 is CASSPRRRSSYEQYF. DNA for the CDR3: TGTGCCAGCAGTCCGCGCCGACGATCCTCCTACGAGCAGTACTTC.

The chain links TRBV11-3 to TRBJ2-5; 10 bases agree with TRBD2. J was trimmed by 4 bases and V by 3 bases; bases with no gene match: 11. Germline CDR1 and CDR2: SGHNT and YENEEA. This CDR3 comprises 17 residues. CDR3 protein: CASSFASGSPGGETQYF. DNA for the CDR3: TGTGCCAGCAGCTTCGCTAGCGGGAGCCCCGGAGGAGAGACCCAGTACTTC.

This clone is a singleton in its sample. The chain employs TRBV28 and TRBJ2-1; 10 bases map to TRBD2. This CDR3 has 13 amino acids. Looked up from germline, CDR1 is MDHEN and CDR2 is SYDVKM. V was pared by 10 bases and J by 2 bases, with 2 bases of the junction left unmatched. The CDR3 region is CAITSGTYNEQFF. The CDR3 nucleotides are TGTGCCATTACTAGCGGGACCTACAATGAGCAGTTCTTC.

DNA of the CDR3: TGTGCCAGCAGGGGGGAGACAGGGTATGATCAGCCCCAGCATTTT. This encodes CASRGETGYDQPQHF. The rearrangement joins TRBV2 to TRBJ1-5; 7 bases are shared with TRBD1. From germline, CDR1 is SNHLY and CDR2 FYNNEI. CDR3 length equals 15 residues. With 6 bases clipped from V and 5 bases from J, the junction kept 10 bases outside the gene matches.

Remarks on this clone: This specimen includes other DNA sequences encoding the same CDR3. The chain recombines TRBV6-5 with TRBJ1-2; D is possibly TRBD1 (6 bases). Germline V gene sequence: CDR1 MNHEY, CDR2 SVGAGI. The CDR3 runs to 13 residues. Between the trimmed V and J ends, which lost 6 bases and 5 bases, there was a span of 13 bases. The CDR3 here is CASSPGGGYGYTF. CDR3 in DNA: TGTGCCAGCAGCCCTGGAGGGGGATATGGCTACACCTTC.

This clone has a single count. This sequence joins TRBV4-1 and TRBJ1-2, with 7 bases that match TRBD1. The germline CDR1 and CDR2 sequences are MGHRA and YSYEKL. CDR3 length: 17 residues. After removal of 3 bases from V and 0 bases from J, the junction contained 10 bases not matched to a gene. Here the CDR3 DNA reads TGCGCCAGCAGCCACCAAACAGGGGTCAAAGCTAACTATGGCTACACCTTC. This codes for CASSHQTGVKANYGYTF.

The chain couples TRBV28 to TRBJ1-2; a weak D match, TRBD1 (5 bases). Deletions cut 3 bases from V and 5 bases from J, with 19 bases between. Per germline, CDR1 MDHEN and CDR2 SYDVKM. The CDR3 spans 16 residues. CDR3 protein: CASSFFLPTQGYGYTF. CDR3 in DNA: TGTGCCAGCAGTTTTTTTCTACCCACGCAGGGATATGGCTACACCTTC.

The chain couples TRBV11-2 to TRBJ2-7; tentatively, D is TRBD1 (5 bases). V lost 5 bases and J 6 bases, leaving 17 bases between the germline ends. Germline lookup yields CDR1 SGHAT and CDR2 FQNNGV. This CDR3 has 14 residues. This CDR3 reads CASSPRLTVLEQYF. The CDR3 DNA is TGTGCCAGCAGCCCGCGCCTGACAGTCCTCGAGCAGTACTTC.